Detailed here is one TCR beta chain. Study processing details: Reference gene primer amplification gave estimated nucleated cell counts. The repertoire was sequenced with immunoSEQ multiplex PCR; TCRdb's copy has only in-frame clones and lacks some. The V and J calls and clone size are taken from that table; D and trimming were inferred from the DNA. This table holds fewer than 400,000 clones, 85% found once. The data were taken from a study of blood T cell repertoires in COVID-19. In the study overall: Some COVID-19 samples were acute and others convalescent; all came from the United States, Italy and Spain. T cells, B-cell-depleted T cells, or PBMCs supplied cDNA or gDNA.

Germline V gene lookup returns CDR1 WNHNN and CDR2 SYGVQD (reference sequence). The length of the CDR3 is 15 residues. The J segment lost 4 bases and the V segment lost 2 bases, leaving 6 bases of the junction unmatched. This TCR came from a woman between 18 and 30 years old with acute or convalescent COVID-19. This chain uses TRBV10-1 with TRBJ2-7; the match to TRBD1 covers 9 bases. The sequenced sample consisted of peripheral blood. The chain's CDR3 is CASSEGTGMLYEQYF. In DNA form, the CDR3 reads TGCGCCAGCAGTGAGGGGACAGGGATGTTATACGAGCAGTACTTC.